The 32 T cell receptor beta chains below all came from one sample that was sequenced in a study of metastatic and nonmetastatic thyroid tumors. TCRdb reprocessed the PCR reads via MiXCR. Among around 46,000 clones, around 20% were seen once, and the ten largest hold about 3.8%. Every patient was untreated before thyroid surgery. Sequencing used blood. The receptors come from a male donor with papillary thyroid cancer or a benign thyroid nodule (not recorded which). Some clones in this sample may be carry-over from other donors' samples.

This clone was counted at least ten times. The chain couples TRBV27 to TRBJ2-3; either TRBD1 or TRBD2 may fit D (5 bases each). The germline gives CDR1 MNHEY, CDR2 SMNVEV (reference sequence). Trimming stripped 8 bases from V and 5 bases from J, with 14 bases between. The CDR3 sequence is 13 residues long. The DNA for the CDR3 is TGTGCCAGCCTGGGGGTGTACGGAGATACGCAGTATTTT. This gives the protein CASLGVYGDTQYF.

The chain's CDR3 is CRGTSGKGGKDTQYF. The CDR3 bases are TGCAGGGGGACTAGCGGAAAGGGAGGGAAGGATACGCAGTATTTT. The chain links TRBV20-1 to TRBJ2-3, with TRBD2 matching 11 bases. The length of the CDR3 is 15 residues. Germline CDR1 DFQATT, CDR2 SNEGSKA (reference sequence).

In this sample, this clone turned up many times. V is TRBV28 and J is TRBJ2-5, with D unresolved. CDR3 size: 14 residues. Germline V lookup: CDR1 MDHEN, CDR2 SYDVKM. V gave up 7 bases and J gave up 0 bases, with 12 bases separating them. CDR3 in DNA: TGTGCCAGCACCCCTGGAGAGGACCAAGAGACCCAGTACTTC. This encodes CASTPGEDQETQYF.

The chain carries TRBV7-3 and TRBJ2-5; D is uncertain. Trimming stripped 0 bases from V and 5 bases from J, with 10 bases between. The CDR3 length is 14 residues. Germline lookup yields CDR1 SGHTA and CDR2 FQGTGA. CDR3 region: CASSLTVQAETQYF. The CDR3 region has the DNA TGTGCCAGCAGCTTAACGGTTCAGGCGGAGACCCAGTACTTC.

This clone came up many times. In DNA form, the CDR3 reads TGTGCCAGCAGTGACGTTTGGCGGGGGGAATACAATGAGCAGTTCTTC. Amino acids: CASSDVWRGEYNEQFF. The V and J genes are TRBV6-1 and TRBJ2-1; 8 bases map to TRBD2. The CDR3 consists of 16 residues. Germline V gene sequence: CDR1 MNHNS, CDR2 SASEGT. Trimming removed 3 bases from V and 4 bases from J; junction bases left unmatched: 8.

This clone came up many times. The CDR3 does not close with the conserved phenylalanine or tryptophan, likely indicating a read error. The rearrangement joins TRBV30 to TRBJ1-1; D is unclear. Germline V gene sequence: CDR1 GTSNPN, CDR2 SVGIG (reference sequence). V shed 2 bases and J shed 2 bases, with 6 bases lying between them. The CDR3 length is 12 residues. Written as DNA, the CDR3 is TGTGCCTGGAGTCCCTCTAACACTGAAGCTTTCCTT. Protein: CAWSPSNTEAFL.

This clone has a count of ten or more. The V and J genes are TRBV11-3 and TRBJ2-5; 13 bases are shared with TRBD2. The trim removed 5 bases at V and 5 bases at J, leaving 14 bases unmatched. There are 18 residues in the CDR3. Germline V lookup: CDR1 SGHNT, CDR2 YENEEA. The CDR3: CASSPSVGLAGAGETQYF. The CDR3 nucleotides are TGTGCCAGCAGCCCTTCCGTCGGACTAGCGGGAGCGGGGGAGACCCAGTACTTC.

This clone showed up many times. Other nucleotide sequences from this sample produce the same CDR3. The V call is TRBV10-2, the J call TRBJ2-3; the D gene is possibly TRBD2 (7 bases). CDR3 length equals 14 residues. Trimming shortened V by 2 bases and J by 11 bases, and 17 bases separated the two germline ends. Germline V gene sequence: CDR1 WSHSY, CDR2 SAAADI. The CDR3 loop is CASSEPRSGGQQYF. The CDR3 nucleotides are TGCGCCAGCAGTGAGCCCAGGTCCGGGGGGCAGCAGTATTTT.

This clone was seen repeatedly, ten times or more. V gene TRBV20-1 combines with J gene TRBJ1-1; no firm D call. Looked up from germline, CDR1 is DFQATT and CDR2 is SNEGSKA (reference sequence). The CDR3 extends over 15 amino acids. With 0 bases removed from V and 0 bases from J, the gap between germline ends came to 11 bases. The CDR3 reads CSARDFAQLNTEAFF. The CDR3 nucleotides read TGCAGTGCTAGAGATTTTGCCCAACTGAACACTGAAGCTTTCTTT.

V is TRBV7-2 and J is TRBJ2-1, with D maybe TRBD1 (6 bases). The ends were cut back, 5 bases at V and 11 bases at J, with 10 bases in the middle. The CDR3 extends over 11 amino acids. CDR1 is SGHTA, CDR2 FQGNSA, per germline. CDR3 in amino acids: CASSGGHKQFF. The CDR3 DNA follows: TGTGCCAGCAGCGGGGGACACAAGCAGTTCTTC.

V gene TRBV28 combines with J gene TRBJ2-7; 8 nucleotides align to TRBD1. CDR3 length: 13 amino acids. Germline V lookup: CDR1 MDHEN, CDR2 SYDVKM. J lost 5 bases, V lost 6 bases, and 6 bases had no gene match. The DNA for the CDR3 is TGTGCCAGCAGGCGACAGGGGAGGCACGAGCAGTACTTC. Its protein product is CASRRQGRHEQYF. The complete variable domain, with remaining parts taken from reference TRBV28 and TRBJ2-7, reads DVKVTQSSRYLVKRTGEKVFLECVQDMDHENMFWYRQDPGLGLRLIYFSYDVKMKEKGDIPEGYSVSREKKERFSLILESASTNQTSMYLCASRRQGRHEQYFGPGTRLTVT.

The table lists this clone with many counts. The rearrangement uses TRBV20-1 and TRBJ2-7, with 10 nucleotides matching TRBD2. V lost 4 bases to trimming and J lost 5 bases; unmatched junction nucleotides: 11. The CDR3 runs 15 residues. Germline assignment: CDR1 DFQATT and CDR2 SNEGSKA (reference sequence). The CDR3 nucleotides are TGCAGTGCTACCCCGGGGGCTAGCGGGAGCGACGAGCAGTACTTC. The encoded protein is CSATPGASGSDEQYF.

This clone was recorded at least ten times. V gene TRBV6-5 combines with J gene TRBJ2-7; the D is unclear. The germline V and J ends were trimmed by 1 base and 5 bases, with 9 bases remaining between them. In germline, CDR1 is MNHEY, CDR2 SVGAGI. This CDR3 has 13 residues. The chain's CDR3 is CASSYLREHEQYF. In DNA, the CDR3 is TGTGCCAGCAGTTACTTAAGAGAACACGAGCAGTACTTC.

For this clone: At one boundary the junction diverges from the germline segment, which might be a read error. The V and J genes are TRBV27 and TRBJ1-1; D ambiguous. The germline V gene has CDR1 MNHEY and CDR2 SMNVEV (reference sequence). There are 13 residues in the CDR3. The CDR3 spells CASSLIKGTEASF. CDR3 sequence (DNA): TGTGCCAGCAGTTTGATTAAGGGCACTGAAGCTTCCTTT.

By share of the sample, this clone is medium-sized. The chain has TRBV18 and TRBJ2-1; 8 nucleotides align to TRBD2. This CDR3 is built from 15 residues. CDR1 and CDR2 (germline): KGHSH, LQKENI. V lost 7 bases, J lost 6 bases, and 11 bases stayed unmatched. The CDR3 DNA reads TGTGCCAGCTACCCCGGGGGGGCCTCTCTCAATGAGCAGTTCTTC. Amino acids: CASYPGGASLNEQFF.

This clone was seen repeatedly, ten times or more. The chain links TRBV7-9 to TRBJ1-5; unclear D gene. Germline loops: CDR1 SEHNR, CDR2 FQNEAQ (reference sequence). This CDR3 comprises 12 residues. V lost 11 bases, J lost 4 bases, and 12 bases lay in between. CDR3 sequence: CAVGQENQPQHF. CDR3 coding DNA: TGTGCCGTTGGGCAGGAAAATCAGCCCCAGCATTTT.

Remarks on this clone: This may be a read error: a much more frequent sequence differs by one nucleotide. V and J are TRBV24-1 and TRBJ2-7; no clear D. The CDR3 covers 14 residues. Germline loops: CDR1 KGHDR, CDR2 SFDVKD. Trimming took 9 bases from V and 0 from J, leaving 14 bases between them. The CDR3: CATPYKVLSYEQYF. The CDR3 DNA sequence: TGTGCCACCCCCTATAAGGTCCTCTCCTACGAGCAGTACTTC.

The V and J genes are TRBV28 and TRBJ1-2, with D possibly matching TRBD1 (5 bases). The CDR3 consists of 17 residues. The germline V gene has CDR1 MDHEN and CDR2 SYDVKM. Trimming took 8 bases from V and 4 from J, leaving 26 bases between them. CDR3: CASYGGDFGAASYGYTF. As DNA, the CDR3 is TGTGCCAGCTACGGGGGGGACTTCGGAGCCGCCTCCTATGGCTACACCTTC.

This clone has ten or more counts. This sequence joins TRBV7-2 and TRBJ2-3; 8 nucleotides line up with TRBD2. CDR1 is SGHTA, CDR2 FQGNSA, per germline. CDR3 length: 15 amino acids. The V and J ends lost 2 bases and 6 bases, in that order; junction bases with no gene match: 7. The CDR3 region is CASSLTGGAGDTQYF. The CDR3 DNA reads TGTGCCAGCAGCTTAACCGGGGGGGCCGGGGATACGCAGTATTTT. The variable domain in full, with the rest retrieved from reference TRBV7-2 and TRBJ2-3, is GAGVSQSPSNKVTEKGKDVELRCDPISGHTALYWYRQSLGQGLEFLIYFQGNSAPDKSGLPSDRFSAERTGGSVSTLTIQRTQQEDSAVYLCASSLTGGAGDTQYFGPGTRLTVL.

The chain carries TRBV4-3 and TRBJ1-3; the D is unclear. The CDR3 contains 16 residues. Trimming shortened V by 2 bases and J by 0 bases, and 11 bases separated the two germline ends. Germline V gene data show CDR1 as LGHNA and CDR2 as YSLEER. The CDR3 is CASSQPPSGSGNTIYF. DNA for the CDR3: TGCGCCAGCAGCCAACCTCCATCGGGCTCTGGAAACACCATATATTTT.

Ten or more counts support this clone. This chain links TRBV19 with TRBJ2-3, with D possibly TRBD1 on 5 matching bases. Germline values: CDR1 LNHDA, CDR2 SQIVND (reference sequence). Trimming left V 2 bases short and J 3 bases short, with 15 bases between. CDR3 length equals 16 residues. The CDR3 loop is CASSIYGWGLTDTQYF. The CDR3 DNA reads TGTGCCAGTAGTATATACGGCTGGGGCTTAACAGATACGCAGTATTTT.

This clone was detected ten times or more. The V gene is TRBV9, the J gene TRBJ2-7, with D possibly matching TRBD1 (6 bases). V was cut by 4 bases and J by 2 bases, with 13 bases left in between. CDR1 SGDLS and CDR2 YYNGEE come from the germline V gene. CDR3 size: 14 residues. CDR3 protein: CASSTWDTPYEQYF. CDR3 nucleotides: TGTGCCAGCAGCACTTGGGACACCCCCTACGAGCAGTACTTC.

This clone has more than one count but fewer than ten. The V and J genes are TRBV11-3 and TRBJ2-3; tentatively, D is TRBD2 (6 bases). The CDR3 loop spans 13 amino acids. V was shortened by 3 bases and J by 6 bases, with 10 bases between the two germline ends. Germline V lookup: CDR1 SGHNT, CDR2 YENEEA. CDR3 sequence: CASSLGEVDTQYF. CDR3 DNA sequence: TGTGCCAGCAGCTTGGGGGAGGTGGATACGCAGTATTTT.

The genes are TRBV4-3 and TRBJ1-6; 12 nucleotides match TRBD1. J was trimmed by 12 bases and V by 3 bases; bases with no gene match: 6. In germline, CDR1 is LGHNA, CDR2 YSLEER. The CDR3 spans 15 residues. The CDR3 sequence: CASSQAGTGGGPLHF. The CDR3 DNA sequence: TGCGCCAGCAGCCAGGCCGGGACAGGGGGCGGACCCCTCCACTTT.

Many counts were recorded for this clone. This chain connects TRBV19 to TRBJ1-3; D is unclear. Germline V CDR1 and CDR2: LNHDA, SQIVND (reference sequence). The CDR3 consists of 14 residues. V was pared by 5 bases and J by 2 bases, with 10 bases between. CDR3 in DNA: TGTGCCAGTAGTCTTCGGACGGCTGGAAACACCATATATTTT. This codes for CASSLRTAGNTIYF. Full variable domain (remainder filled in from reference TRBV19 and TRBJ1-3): DGGITQSPKYLFRKEGQNVTLSCEQNLNHDAMYWYRQDPGQGLRLIYYSQIVNDFQKGDIAEGYSVSREKKESFPLTVTSAQKNPTAFYLCASSLRTAGNTIYFGEGSWLTVV.

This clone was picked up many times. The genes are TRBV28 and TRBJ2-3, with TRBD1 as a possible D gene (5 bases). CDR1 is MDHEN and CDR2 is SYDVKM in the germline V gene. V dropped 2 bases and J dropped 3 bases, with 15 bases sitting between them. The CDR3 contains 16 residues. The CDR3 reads CASSLPPQGGTDTQYF. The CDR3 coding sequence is TGTGCCAGCAGTTTACCTCCCCAGGGTGGGACAGATACGCAGTATTTT. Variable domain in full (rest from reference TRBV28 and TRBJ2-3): DVKVTQSSRYLVKRTGEKVFLECVQDMDHENMFWYRQDPGLGLRLIYFSYDVKMKEKGDIPEGYSVSREKKERFSLILESASTNQTSMYLCASSLPPQGGTDTQYFGPGTRLTVL.

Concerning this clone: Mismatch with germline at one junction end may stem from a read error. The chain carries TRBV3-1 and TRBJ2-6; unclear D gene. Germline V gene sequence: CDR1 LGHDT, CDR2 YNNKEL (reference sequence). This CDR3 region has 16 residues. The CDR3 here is CANSQGSPSGANVLTF. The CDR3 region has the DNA TGTGCCAACAGCCAAGGCAGCCCTTCTGGGGCCAACGTCCTGACTTTC.

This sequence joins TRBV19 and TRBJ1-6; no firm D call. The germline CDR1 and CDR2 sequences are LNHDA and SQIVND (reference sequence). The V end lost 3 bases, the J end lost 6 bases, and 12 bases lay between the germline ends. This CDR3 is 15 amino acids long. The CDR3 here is CASSMLLQFNSPLHF. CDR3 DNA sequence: TGTGCCAGTAGTATGTTGTTACAGTTTAATTCACCCCTCCACTTT.

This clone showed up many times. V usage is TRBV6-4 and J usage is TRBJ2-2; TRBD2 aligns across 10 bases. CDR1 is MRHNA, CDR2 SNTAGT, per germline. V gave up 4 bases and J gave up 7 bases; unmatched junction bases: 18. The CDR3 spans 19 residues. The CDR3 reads CASSGSHTGLATDSGELFF. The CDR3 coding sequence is TGTGCCAGCAGTGGGTCCCACACGGGACTAGCGACCGACAGCGGGGAGCTGTTTTTT.

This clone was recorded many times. The CDR3 DNA reads TGTGCCAGCAGTTTAGTACAGGGCCATTACGAGCAGTACTTC. Translation gives CASSLVQGHYEQYF. V usage is TRBV28 and J usage is TRBJ2-7; D might be TRBD1 (6 bases). The length of the CDR3 is 14 residues. The V end was cut by 2 bases, the J end by 4 bases, with 12 bases between. CDR1 is MDHEN and CDR2 is SYDVKM in the germline V gene.

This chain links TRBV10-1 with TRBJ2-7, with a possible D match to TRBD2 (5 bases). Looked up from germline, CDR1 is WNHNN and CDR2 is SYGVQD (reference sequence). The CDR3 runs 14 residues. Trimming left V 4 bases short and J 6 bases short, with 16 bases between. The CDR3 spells CASSGGLDTGEQYF. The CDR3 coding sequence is TGCGCCAGCAGTGGTGGACTCGATACGGGCGAGCAGTACTTC.

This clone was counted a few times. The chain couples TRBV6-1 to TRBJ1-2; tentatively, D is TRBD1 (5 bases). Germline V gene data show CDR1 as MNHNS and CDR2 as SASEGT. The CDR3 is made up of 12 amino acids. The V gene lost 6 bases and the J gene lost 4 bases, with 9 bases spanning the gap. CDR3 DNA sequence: TGTGCCAGCAGACAGGATTTCTATGGCTACACCTTC. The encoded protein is CASRQDFYGYTF.